A single sample is the source of the 10 T cell receptor beta chains below, sequenced in a study of follicular helper T cells after annual influenza vaccination (dated by TCRdb to the late 2010s). The library was generated by the immunoSEQ multiplex PCR assay. TCRdb's version of the immuneACCESS table is confined to in-frame rearrangements and falls short of the full clone set. An unresolved V gene accounts for under half of the shortfall where checked; the remainder is of unknown origin. The sample records around 10,000 clones, less than 80% of which are singletons. The top ten clonotypes cover 0.7% to 0.9% of the sample. This specimen was CXCR5- memory CD4+ T cells sorted from blood, taken 6 weeks after influenza vaccination. In the paper's terms, the cell subset or site label means: CXCR5- memory CD4 T cells. The source of these receptors is an adult who received the influenza vaccine.

This clone was picked up one time. J is TRBJ1-3 and V is TRBV19, with 8 bases matching TRBD1. Losses at the gene ends were 8 bases for V and 0 bases for J; bases not matched to a gene: 6. From germline, CDR1 is LNHDA and CDR2 SQIVND (reference sequence). This CDR3 comprises 15 residues. Here the CDR3 DNA reads TGTGCCAGTGCCTCGACAGGGGCCTCTGGAAACACCATATATTTT. It translates to CASASTGASGNTIYF. Combining the CDR3 with reference TRBV19 and TRBJ1-3 gives the whole variable domain DGGITQSPKYLFRKEGQNVTLSCEQNLNHDAMYWYRQDPGQGLRLIYYSQIVNDFQKGDIAEGYSVSREKKESFPLTVTSAQKNPTAFYLCASASTGASGNTIYFGEGSWLTVV.

The chain employs TRBV19 and TRBJ2-3; D may be TRBD1 or TRBD2 (6 bases each). Germline CDR1 is LNHDA and CDR2 is SQIVND (reference sequence). The V and J ends lost 0 bases and 3 bases respectively, with 10 bases between them. The CDR3 covers 15 residues. Written as DNA, the CDR3 is TGTGCCAGTAGTATAGATCAGGGGAGGACAGATACGCAGTATTTT. It codes for CASSIDQGRTDTQYF.

This clone showed up just a few times. This chain links TRBV18 with TRBJ1-2; D not resolved. The V and J ends lost 2 bases and 8 bases respectively, with 18 bases between them. CDR1 is KGHSH, CDR2 LQKENI, per germline. CDR3 length equals 15 residues. The CDR3 nucleotides read TGTGCCAGCTCACCAGGGAGTGGAGGGAATCGGGGCTACACCTTC. This encodes CASSPGSGGNRGYTF. Full variable domain (outside the CDR3, taken from reference TRBV18 and TRBJ1-2): NAGVMQNPRHLVRRRGQEARLRCSPMKGHSHVYWYRQLPEEGLKFMVYLQKENIIDESGMPKERFSAEFPKEGPSILRIQQVVRGDSAAYFCASSPGSGGNRGYTFGSGTRLTVV.

The chain links TRBV13 to TRBJ2-1, with 8 bases lining up with TRBD2. The germline V gene encodes CDR1 PRHDT and CDR2 FYEKMQ (reference sequence). CDR3 size: 14 residues. V was clipped by 7 bases and J by 2 bases; unmatched bases: 4. The DNA for the CDR3 is TGTGCCAGCAAGCCGGGGGGGGCCTACAATGAGCAGTTCTTC. Translated, it gives CASKPGGAYNEQFF.

V and J are TRBV19 and TRBJ2-7, with D perhaps TRBD1 (6 bases). The CDR3 spans 14 residues. Germline V gene sequence: CDR1 LNHDA, CDR2 SQIVND (reference sequence). With 2 bases removed from V and 5 bases from J, the gap between germline ends came to 13 bases. CDR3 residues: CASSISQGIHEQYF. The DNA of the CDR3 is TGTGCCAGTAGTATATCACAGGGTATCCACGAGCAGTACTTC. The full variable domain, completed using reference TRBV19 and TRBJ2-7, is DGGITQSPKYLFRKEGQNVTLSCEQNLNHDAMYWYRQDPGQGLRLIYYSQIVNDFQKGDIAEGYSVSREKKESFPLTVTSAQKNPTAFYLCASSISQGIHEQYFGPGTRLTVT.

J is TRBJ2-3 and V is TRBV7-9; the D call may be TRBD1 or TRBD2 (5 bases each). The ends were cut back, 11 bases at V and 2 bases at J, with 14 bases in the middle. The CDR3 spans 13 residues. Germline V CDR1 and CDR2: SEHNR, FQNEAQ (reference sequence). CDR3 sequence (DNA): TGTGCCCCCGGGGCGGTTACCACAGATACGCAGTATTTT. It specifies CAPGAVTTDTQYF. The variable domain in full, with the rest retrieved from reference TRBV7-9 and TRBJ2-3, is DTGVSQNPRHKITKRGQNVTFRCDPISEHNRLYWYRQTLGQGPEFLTYFQNEAQLEKSRLLSDRFSAERPKGSFSTLEIQRTEQGDSAMYLCAPGAVTTDTQYFGPGTRLTVL.

The chain's CDR3 is CSASPIVEQYF. For the CDR3, the DNA is TGCAGTGCTAGTCCGATTGTCGAGCAGTACTTC. The genes are TRBV20-1 and TRBJ2-7; D not certain. Trimming left V 3 bases short and J 6 bases short, with 9 bases between. The germline V gene encodes CDR1 DFQATT and CDR2 SNEGSKA (reference sequence). The CDR3 runs 11 residues.

CDR3 DNA: TGTGCCAGCAGGATGGACAGGGGGCCGGGTGGCTACACCTTC. Translating gives CASRMDRGPGGYTF. The genes are TRBV6-5 and TRBJ1-2, with 11 bases fitting TRBD1. The germline gives CDR1 MNHEY, CDR2 SVGAGI. The length of the CDR3 is 14 residues. The V and J ends lost 6 bases and 7 bases, in that order; junction bases with no gene match: 7.

This chain joins TRBV7-2 and TRBJ2-5; the D gene is possibly TRBD2 (6 bases). Germline CDR1 is SGHTA and CDR2 is FQGNSA. Between the trimmed V and J ends, which lost 5 bases and 4 bases, there was a span of 8 bases. The CDR3 length is 12 residues. CDR3 residues: CASSRDSETQYF. In DNA form, the CDR3 reads TGTGCCAGCAGCCGGGACTCAGAGACCCAGTACTTC.

This clone was counted only a few times. The CDR3 is CASSQGQGRNQPQHF. The CDR3, as DNA: TGTGCCAGCAGCCAAGGACAGGGGCGCAATCAGCCCCAGCATTTT. The rearrangement links TRBV4-2 to TRBJ1-5; 8 bases are a match to TRBD1. V was pared by 1 base and J by 2 bases, with 1 base of the junction left unmatched. This CDR3 contains 15 residues. Germline V gene sequence: CDR1 LGHNA, CDR2 YNFKEQ.